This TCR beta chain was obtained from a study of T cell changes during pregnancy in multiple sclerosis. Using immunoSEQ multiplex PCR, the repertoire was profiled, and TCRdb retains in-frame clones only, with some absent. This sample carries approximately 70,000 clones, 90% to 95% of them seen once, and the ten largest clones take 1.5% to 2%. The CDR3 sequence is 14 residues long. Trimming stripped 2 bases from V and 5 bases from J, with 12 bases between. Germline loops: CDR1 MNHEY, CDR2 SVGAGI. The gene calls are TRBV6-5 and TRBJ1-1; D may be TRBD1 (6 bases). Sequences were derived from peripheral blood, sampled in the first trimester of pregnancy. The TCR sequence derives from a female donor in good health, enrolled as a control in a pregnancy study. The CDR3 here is CASSYGEGETEAFF. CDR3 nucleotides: TGTGCCAGCAGTTACGGGGAGGGGGAAACTGAAGCTTTCTTT.